This passage covers 10 T cell receptor beta chains from one sample sequenced in a study of cytomegalovirus exposure and HLA in healthy donors. The PCR was carried out with 60 Vbeta primers and 13 Jbeta primers. Libraries were prepared by immunoSEQ multiplex PCR; TCRdb keeps only in-frame clonotypes and omits some of them. The table shows some 190,000 clones, with 60% to 85% occurring only once. Material for sequencing was PBMCs. Receptors originate from a man between 18 and 29 years old in good health and CMV-seronegative.

V gene TRBV12-5 combines with J gene TRBJ1-1; 10 nucleotides match TRBD1. Germline values: CDR1 LGHNT, CDR2 FRNRAP. The junction had 7 bases not matched to a gene; V was cut back by 6 bases and J by 6 bases. The CDR3 sequence is 14 residues long. CDR3 sequence reads: CASGRGQGRSEAFF. The CDR3 nucleotides are TGTGCTAGTGGCCGGGGACAGGGGCGGTCTGAAGCTTTCTTT.

The chain uses TRBV6-5 and TRBJ2-7; 9 nucleotides align to TRBD2. Per germline, CDR1 MNHEY and CDR2 SVGAGI. The CDR3 consists of 16 residues. Germline trimming cut 2 bases from V and 5 bases from J; bases unmatched to any gene: 10. The CDR3: CASSYVKGLAFHEQYF. CDR3 in DNA: TGTGCCAGCAGTTACGTCAAAGGACTAGCGTTCCACGAGCAGTACTTC.

The chain links TRBV2 to TRBJ1-1; D remains ambiguous. The CDR3 sequence is 15 residues long. V was trimmed by 9 bases and J by 0 bases, leaving 17 bases between them. Germline CDR1 is SNHLY and CDR2 is FYNNEI. The CDR3 nucleotides read TGTGCCAGTGGCATCGGGAGGGATATGAACACTGAAGCTTTCTTT. Residues: CASGIGRDMNTEAFF. Full variable domain (remainder filled in from reference TRBV2 and TRBJ1-1): EPEVTQTPSHQVTQMGQEVILRCVPISNHLYFYWYRQILGQKVEFLVSFYNNEISEKSEIFDDQFSVERPDGSNFTLKIRSTKLEDSAMYFCASGIGRDMNTEAFFGQGTRLTVV.

This chain joins TRBV6-1 and TRBJ1-5; D is uncertain. V gave up 1 base and J gave up 7 bases, with 11 bases separating them. The CDR3 length is 14 residues. Germline V gene lookup returns CDR1 MNHNS and CDR2 SASEGT. CDR3 DNA sequence: TGTGCCAGCAGTGAAGGGGCGGGATGGCAGCCCCAGCATTTT. It encodes CASSEGAGWQPQHF.

The chain uses TRBV7-8 and TRBJ1-1, with TRBD1 identical over 11 bases. After removal of 6 bases from V and 5 bases from J, the junction contained 11 bases not matched to a gene. In germline, CDR1 is SGHVS, CDR2 FQNEAQ. The CDR3 runs to 16 residues. The CDR3 spells CASRGRVGQGATEAFF. The DNA of the CDR3 is TGTGCCAGCAGGGGACGCGTCGGACAGGGGGCTACTGAAGCTTTCTTT. Complete variable domain (other parts from reference TRBV7-8 and TRBJ1-1): GAGVSQSPRYKVAKRGQDVALRCDPISGHVSLFWYQQALGQGPEFLTYFQNEAQLDKSGLPSDRFFAERPEGSVSTLKIQRTQQEDSAVYLCASRGRVGQGATEAFFGQGTRLTVV.

The V and J genes are TRBV5-6 and TRBJ2-7; D possibly corresponds to TRBD2 (7 bases). V lost 0 bases and J lost 2, with 12 bases in between. Germline loops: CDR1 SGHDT, CDR2 YYEEEE. This CDR3 spans 15 amino acids. This CDR3 is CASSLGGGPPYEQYF. CDR3 bases: TGTGCCAGCAGCTTGGGCGGGGGCCCCCCCTACGAGCAGTACTTC.

The chain joins TRBV5-1 to TRBJ1-1, with D perhaps TRBD1 (5 bases). There are 15 residues in the CDR3. Germline V gives CDR1 SGHRS, CDR2 YFSETQ. Trimming took off 4 bases at V and 0 bases at J, with 13 bases between the two ends. CDR3 DNA sequence: TGCGCCAGCAGCGGGGCGGGGGTTATGAACACTGAAGCTTTCTTT. This gives the protein CASSGAGVMNTEAFF.

In its sample, this clone was seen once. The rearrangement joins TRBV6-6 to TRBJ1-2; D is perhaps TRBD1 (5 bases). There are 14 residues in the CDR3. V was cut by 4 bases and J by 8 bases, with 17 bases left in between. Germline CDR1 and CDR2: MNHNY and SVGAGI (reference sequence). The DNA of the CDR3 is TGTGCCAGCAGTTCCGGGCAGGGAGGGTCAGGCTACACCTTC. Protein sequence: CASSSGQGGSGYTF.

This clone was counted a few times. The chain has TRBV7-9 and TRBJ1-1; D ambiguous. The V gene's germline CDR1 is SEHNR and CDR2 FQNEAQ (reference sequence). This CDR3 has 12 residues. The V gene lost 2 bases and the J gene lost 11 bases, with 12 bases spanning the gap. The CDR3 coding sequence is TGTGCCAGCAGCTTATCAAGCCCCGGTGCTTTCTTT. Translation: CASSLSSPGAFF.

The chain links TRBV7-9 to TRBJ2-5, with TRBD2 as a possible D gene (7 bases). The V end was cut by 3 bases, the J end by 1 base, with 9 bases between. The CDR3 runs to 14 residues. Germline CDR1 reads SEHNR; CDR2 reads FQNEAQ (reference sequence). This chain's CDR3 is CASSFGGPQETQYF. As DNA, the CDR3 is TGTGCCAGCAGCTTCGGGGGGCCCCAAGAGACCCAGTACTTC. The full variable domain, with the rest looked up from reference TRBV7-9 and TRBJ2-5, is DTGVSQNPRHKITKRGQNVTFRCDPISEHNRLYWYRQTLGQGPEFLTYFQNEAQLEKSRLLSDRFSAERPKGSFSTLEIQRTEQGDSAMYLCASSFGGPQETQYFGPGTRLLVL.